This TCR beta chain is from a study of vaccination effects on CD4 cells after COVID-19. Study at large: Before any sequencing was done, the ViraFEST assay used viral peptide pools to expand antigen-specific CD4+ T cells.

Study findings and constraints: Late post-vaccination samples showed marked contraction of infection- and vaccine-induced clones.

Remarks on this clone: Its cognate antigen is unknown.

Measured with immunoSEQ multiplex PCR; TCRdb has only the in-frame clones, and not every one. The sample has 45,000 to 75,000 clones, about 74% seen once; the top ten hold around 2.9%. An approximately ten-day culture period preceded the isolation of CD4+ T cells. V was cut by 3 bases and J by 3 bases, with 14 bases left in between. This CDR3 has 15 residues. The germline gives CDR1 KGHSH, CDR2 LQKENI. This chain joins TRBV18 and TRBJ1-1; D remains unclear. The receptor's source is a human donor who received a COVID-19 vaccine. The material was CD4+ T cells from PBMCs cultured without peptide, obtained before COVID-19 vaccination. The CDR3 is CASSPRTRAYTEAFF. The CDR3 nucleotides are TGTGCCAGCTCACCGCGGACTCGGGCGTACACTGAAGCTTTCTTT.